A single sample is the source of the 27 T cell receptor beta chains below, sequenced in a study of blood T cell repertoires in COVID-19. Data came from immunoSEQ multiplex PCR; TCRdb stores just in-frame clones and leaves some out. The sample includes 15,000 to 20,000 clones, about four fifths of them seen just once. Sequences were obtained from peripheral blood. The source is a man aged 35 to 55 with active or convalescent COVID-19.

This clone was observed once. The J gene is TRBJ2-7, the V gene TRBV10-3; TRBD1 agrees at 7 bases. The junction had 16 bases not matched to a gene; V was cut back by 10 bases and J by 7 bases. This CDR3 is 14 amino acids long. The germline V gene encodes CDR1 ENHRY and CDR2 SYGVKD. The CDR3 nucleotides are TGTGCCACCTTACCGGAGACAGGGCTGGGAGAGCAGTACTTC. Translation: CATLPETGLGEQYF.

The V call is TRBV5-6, the J call TRBJ1-1; D gene unclear. The CDR3 is 14 amino acids. Between the trimmed V and J ends, which lost 7 bases and 3 bases, there was a span of 16 bases. Germline-derived CDR1 and CDR2 are SGHDT and YYEEEE. The DNA of the CDR3 is TGTGCCAGCCAGGCTACAGAACTGTACACTGAAGCTTTCTTT. This codes for CASQATELYTEAFF.

Sample share makes this clone medium-sized. The chain is built from TRBV16 and TRBJ1-5; TRBD1 aligns across 7 bases. Germline CDR1 and CDR2: KGHSY and FQNENV. V lost 6 bases and J lost 2; bases outside the gene matches: 4. The CDR3 loop spans 14 amino acids. CDR3 in amino acids: CASSNDRGNQPQHF. The CDR3 DNA sequence: TGTGCCAGCAGTAACGACAGGGGCAATCAGCCCCAGCATTTT.

The chain links TRBV12-3 or TRBV12-4 to TRBJ1-2; D uncertain. V lost 1 base and J 8 bases, leaving 11 bases between the germline ends. CDR3 size: 13 residues. CDR3 sequence: CASSLDGRYGYTF. The DNA of the CDR3 is TGTGCCAGCAGTTTAGACGGGAGGTACGGCTACACCTTC.

The rearrangement uses TRBV9 and TRBJ2-1, with 7 positions matching TRBD1. The germline CDR1 and CDR2 sequences are SGDLS and YYNGEE. This CDR3 is built from 16 residues. V lost 1 base and J lost 4; bases outside the gene matches: 8. Written as DNA, the CDR3 is TGTGCCAGCAGCGTAAGACCCGGGACAGTTTACAATGAGCAGTTCTTC. Translated, it gives CASSVRPGTVYNEQFF.

This clone was seen once. V gene TRBV5-4 combines with J gene TRBJ2-7; 9 nucleotides align to TRBD1. CDR1 and CDR2 from the germline V gene are SGHNT and YYREEE (reference sequence). CDR3 length: 15 residues. With V trimmed by 4 bases and J by 2 bases, 7 bases remained unmatched. As DNA, the CDR3 is TGTGCCAGCAGCATTCCCGGGACAGGGACCTACGAGCAGTACTTC. Its translation is CASSIPGTGTYEQYF.

The chain joins TRBV25-1 to TRBJ2-3, with TRBD1 identical over 8 bases. From germline, CDR1 is MGHDK and CDR2 SYGVNS. There are 13 residues in the CDR3. V gave up 11 bases and J gave up 2 bases; unmatched junction bases: 6. In nucleotides, the CDR3 is TGTGCCGCCGGGACAGGCCTCACAGATACGCAGTATTTT. Its translation: CAAGTGLTDTQYF.

The chain joins TRBV11-2 to TRBJ2-3; a possible D gene is TRBD1 (5 bases). The V end lost 6 bases, the J end lost 7 bases, and 14 bases lay between the germline ends. The CDR3 is made up of 13 amino acids. Germline V gives CDR1 SGHAT, CDR2 FQNNGV. CDR3 sequence reads: CASRPQRGNTQYF. The CDR3 bases are TGTGCCAGCAGACCTCAAAGGGGTAATACGCAGTATTTT.

This clone was counted only a few times. The rearrangement links TRBV5-1 to TRBJ1-6; unclear D gene. CDR1 and CDR2 from the germline V gene are SGHRS and YFSETQ. V lost 0 bases and J lost 7, with 8 bases in between. The CDR3 has 14 residues. The CDR3 reads CASSLVAGNSPLHF. CDR3 nucleotide sequence: TGCGCCAGCAGCTTGGTGGCGGGGAATTCACCCCTCCACTTT.

The V and J genes are TRBV5-1 and TRBJ1-2, with 8 bases aligning to TRBD1. Germline values: CDR1 SGHRS, CDR2 YFSETQ. The V segment lost 5 bases and the J segment 2 bases; nucleotides outside the gene matches: 8. The CDR3 loop spans 15 amino acids. The CDR3 region is CASRMGTGGNYGYTF. The CDR3, as DNA: TGCGCCAGCAGGATGGGGACAGGTGGGAACTATGGCTACACCTTC.

The chain carries TRBV21-1 and TRBJ1-2. TRBV21-1 is designated a pseudogene. This CDR3 contains 13 residues. The CDR3 loop is CASSVRFAYGYTF. The DNA for the CDR3 is TGTGCCAGCAGCGTGCGATTTGCCTATGGCTACACCTTC.

This chain connects TRBV30 to TRBJ1-5; 7 bases map to TRBD1. V gave up 1 base and J gave up 0 bases; unmatched junction bases: 0. In germline, CDR1 is GTSNPN, CDR2 SVGIG (reference sequence). The CDR3 runs to 14 residues. CDR3: CAWSEGASNQPQHF. The CDR3 bases are TGTGCCTGGAGTGAGGGGGCTAGCAATCAGCCCCAGCATTTT.

This clone was observed a few times. CDR3 region: CSVGDRRYGYTF. CDR3 bases: TGCAGCGTTGGGGACAGACGCTATGGCTACACCTTC. The V gene is TRBV29-1, the J gene TRBJ1-2; 7 bases are shared with TRBD1. This CDR3 is 12 amino acids long. V lost 4 bases, J lost 4 bases, and 3 bases stayed unmatched. The V gene's germline CDR1 is SQVTM and CDR2 ANQGSEA.

V gene TRBV6-5 combines with J gene TRBJ1-2; 8 nucleotides line up with TRBD1. CDR1 is MNHEY, CDR2 SVGAGI, per germline. V dropped 6 bases and J dropped 4; count of bases not matched to a gene: 7. The CDR3 totals 14 residues. The CDR3 loop reads CASRTDRGAYGYTF. The CDR3 DNA reads TGTGCCAGCAGAACTGACAGGGGAGCCTATGGCTACACCTTC.

This chain uses TRBV5-1 with TRBJ1-3; 11 nucleotides agree with TRBD1. CDR3 size: 15 residues. The germline V gene encodes CDR1 SGHRS and CDR2 YFSETQ. V lost 3 bases to trimming and J lost 1 base; unmatched junction nucleotides: 0. CDR3 in DNA: TGCGCCAGCAGCTGGGACAGGGGGTCTGGAAACACCATATATTTT. Its translation is CASSWDRGSGNTIYF. The full variable domain, completed using reference TRBV5-1 and TRBJ1-3, is KAGVTQTPRYLIKTRGQQVTLSCSPISGHRSVSWYQQTPGQGLQFLFEYFSETQRNKGNFPGRFSGRQFSNSRSEMNVSTLELGDSALYLCASSWDRGSGNTIYFGEGSWLTVV.

The gene calls are TRBV18 and TRBJ1-1; D uncertain. V lost 3 bases, J lost 1 base, and 9 bases lay in between. The germline V gene has CDR1 KGHSH and CDR2 LQKENI. This CDR3 has 14 residues. DNA of the CDR3: TGTGCCAGCTCACCCCGCCCAGGGAACACTGAAGCTTTCTTT. Encoded protein: CASSPRPGNTEAFF.

The CDR3 sequence: CASRKTGDSYEQYF. CDR3 nucleotides: TGTGCCAGCAGAAAGACAGGGGACTCCTACGAGCAGTACTTC. This chain connects TRBV2 to TRBJ2-7; 8 bases map to TRBD1. This CDR3 is built from 14 residues. The V gene's germline CDR1 is SNHLY and CDR2 FYNNEI. The V segment lost 6 bases and the J segment 0 bases; nucleotides outside the gene matches: 4.

This clone occurred once. The chain carries TRBV5-6 and TRBJ2-7, with D possibly being TRBD2 (5 bases). Germline CDR1 reads SGHDT; CDR2 reads YYEEEE. The length of the CDR3 is 11 residues. V was trimmed by 4 bases and J by 3 bases, leaving 5 bases between them. The CDR3 region is CASSDYYEQYF. CDR3 nucleotide sequence: TGTGCCAGCAGCGACTACTACGAGCAGTACTTC. Variable domain in full (rest from reference TRBV5-6 and TRBJ2-7): DAGVTQSPTHLIKTRGQQVTLRCSPKSGHDTVSWYQQALGQGPQFIFQYYEEEERQRGNFPDRFSGHQFPNYSSELNVNALLLGDSALYLCASSDYYEQYFGPGTRLTVT.

The V gene is TRBV12-5, the J gene TRBJ2-2, with D perhaps matching TRBD2 (7 bases). CDR1 is LGHNT and CDR2 is FRNRAP in the germline V gene. The CDR3 loop spans 18 amino acids. Trimming removed 3 bases at V and 7 bases at J, with 24 bases between. The DNA of the CDR3 is TGTGCTAGTGGTTTCACCCGAGGGAGGGGGACATGGGTCGGGGAGCTGTTTTTT. Protein: CASGFTRGRGTWVGELFF.

This clone was observed once. The J gene is TRBJ1-1, the V gene TRBV2; D gene ambiguous. CDR1 SNHLY and CDR2 FYNNEI come from the germline V gene. The CDR3 covers 18 residues. V lost 6 bases to trimming and J lost 5 bases, with 28 bases between them. The CDR3 coding sequence is TGTGCCAGCAGAGTTTCGGCGGCTAAGCAGTTCCAAGGTACTGAAGCTTTCTTT. Its protein is CASRVSAAKQFQGTEAFF.

This chain joins TRBV14 and TRBJ2-2; unclear D gene. This CDR3 has 13 residues. CDR1 and CDR2 (germline): SGHDN, FVKESK. V lost 6 bases and J 2 bases, leaving 7 bases between the germline ends. CDR3 bases: TGTGCCAGCAGAGTTCTAAACACCGGGGAGCTGTTTTTT. Protein sequence: CASRVLNTGELFF.

The chain links TRBV7-9 to TRBJ2-5; 9 bases are shared with TRBD2. The CDR3 has 13 amino acids. V trimming: 5 bases; J trimming: 7 bases; junction bases outside the gene matches: 5. Germline loops: CDR1 SEHNR, CDR2 FQNEAQ (reference sequence). The CDR3 bases are TGTGCCAGCAGCCGCGGGGGGGCCGTGACCCAGTACTTC. Translating it yields CASSRGGAVTQYF.

The chain joins TRBV6-4 to TRBJ1-2, with TRBD1 identical over 7 bases. Germline lookup yields CDR1 MRHNA and CDR2 SNTAGT. V dropped 4 bases and J dropped 0; count of bases not matched to a gene: 8. The CDR3 sequence is 16 residues long. The CDR3 loop is CASSAGTEISNYGYTF. CDR3 bases: TGTGCCAGCAGTGCCGGGACAGAGATTTCTAACTATGGCTACACCTTC.

The V gene is TRBV7-2, the J gene TRBJ2-3, with 8 bases matching TRBD2. The CDR3 contains 14 residues. V lost 1 base and J lost 6; bases outside the gene matches: 3. Germline V gives CDR1 SGHTA, CDR2 FQGNSA. CDR3 DNA: TGTGCCAGCAGCTTAGGCCCGGGGGGGGATACGCAGTATTTT. It yields the protein CASSLGPGGDTQYF.

The gene calls are TRBV4-1 and TRBJ2-3; D remains unclear. CDR3 length: 16 residues. With 1 base removed from V and 2 bases from J, the gap between germline ends came to 13 bases. CDR1 MGHRA and CDR2 YSYEKL come from the germline V gene. CDR3 in amino acids: CASSQVNLVSTDTQYF. As DNA, the CDR3 is TGCGCCAGCAGCCAAGTCAATTTAGTATCCACAGATACGCAGTATTTT.

This rearrangement joins TRBV4-3 to TRBJ2-3; 8 nucleotides line up with TRBD1. In germline, CDR1 is LGHNA, CDR2 YSLEER. CDR3 size: 14 residues. V dropped 4 bases and J dropped 5; count of bases not matched to a gene: 5. CDR3 bases: TGCGCCAGCAGCCTCAGGGGGCTCGAAGATACGCAGTATTTT. Encoded protein: CASSLRGLEDTQYF.

The J gene is TRBJ2-5, the V gene TRBV5-4; D unclear. CDR1 is SGHNT, CDR2 YYREEE, per germline (reference sequence). With 4 bases removed from V and 5 bases from J, the gap between germline ends came to 9 bases. This CDR3 contains 12 residues. The CDR3 DNA reads as TGTGCCAGCAGCGCCCTCGGGGAGACCCAGTACTTC. It yields the protein CASSALGETQYF.